Reported below is one T cell receptor (beta chain). This sample stems from a study of blood T cell repertoires in COVID-19. Some clones are missing from TCRdb's copy, which holds only in-frame ones; the method was immunoSEQ multiplex PCR. The sample contains more than 350,000 clones, roughly nine tenths of which appear only once. CDR1 SGHVS and CDR2 FQNEAQ come from the germline V gene. The V segment lost 6 bases and the J segment 5 bases; nucleotides outside the gene matches: 11. This CDR3 comprises 15 residues. The sequence was obtained from a woman aged 25 to 39 with COVID-19, enrolled during active disease. The sample was peripheral blood. The V call is TRBV7-8, the J call TRBJ2-3; 7 nucleotides match TRBD2. The CDR3 loop reads CASRDPGGLRDTQYF. CDR3 coding DNA: TGTGCCAGCAGGGACCCCGGGGGGTTGCGAGATACGCAGTATTTT. The full variable domain, with the rest looked up from reference TRBV7-8 and TRBJ2-3, is GAGVSQSPRYKVAKRGQDVALRCDPISGHVSLFWYQQALGQGPEFLTYFQNEAQLDKSGLPSDRFFAERPEGSVSTLKIQRTQQEDSAVYLCASRDPGGLRDTQYFGPGTRLTVL.